This passage covers 23 T cell receptor beta chains from one sample sequenced in a study of vaccination and CD4 T cells after COVID-19. Sequencing of DNA taken from cultured CD4+ T cells relied on the Oncomine TCR Beta short-read assay. One entry per CDR3 protein, called by TCRdb with MiXCR from the PCR reads. The table lists more than 15,000 distinct CDR3 sequences, roughly 40% of them singletons, with roughly 8.1% in the top ten. Regarding treatment: roughly 10-day PBMC culture with coronavirus spike peptide pools or control peptides (ViraFEST assay). These receptors have no identified antigens. Sequences were derived from CD4+ T cells from blood, cultured in vitro, sampled after SARS-CoV-2 vaccination. These receptor sequences come from a human donor who had recovered from COVID-19.

The chain couples TRBV20-1 to TRBJ1-1, with TRBD1 matching 7 bases. In germline, CDR1 is DFQATT, CDR2 SNEGSKA (reference sequence). With V trimmed by 2 bases and J by 4 bases, 4 bases remained unmatched. The CDR3 consists of 13 residues. The CDR3 bases are TGCAGTGCTAGATTCGACAGGGCCACTGAAGCTTTCTTT. It yields the protein CSARFDRATEAFF.

The V gene is TRBV7-6, the J gene TRBJ2-7, with TRBD2 matching 7 bases. This CDR3 has 21 residues. The germline V gene has CDR1 SGHVS and CDR2 FNYEAQ. J was trimmed by 5 bases and V by 2 bases; bases with no gene match: 27. CDR3 bases: TGTGCCAGCAGCTTATTCATTCTCGAGCGGGGACTTCAAACCCGACCCCACGAGCAGTACTTC. It codes for CASSLFILERGLQTRPHEQYF.

This clonotype was seen a handful of times. In DNA, the CDR3 is TGTGCCAGCAGTCAAAGGGGGCGAGGCAATCAGCCCCAGCATTTT. It codes for CASSQRGRGNQPQHF. The rearrangement uses TRBV6-2 or TRBV6-3 and TRBJ1-5; the match to TRBD1 covers 7 bases. The CDR3 spans 15 residues. After removal of 5 bases from V and 2 bases from J, the junction contained 6 bases not matched to a gene. Germline CDR1 and CDR2: MNHEY and SVGEGT.

A few counts support this clonotype. The V and J genes are TRBV5-1 and TRBJ1-1, with D uncertain. The CDR3 covers 13 residues. V lost 4 bases and J lost 6, with 13 bases in between. Germline CDR1 reads SGHRS; CDR2 reads YFSETQ. The CDR3 here is CASSGYAFSEAFF. The CDR3 region has the DNA TGCGCCAGCAGCGGGTACGCATTCTCTGAAGCTTTCTTT.

V usage is TRBV20-1 and J usage is TRBJ1-5, with D maybe TRBD1 (5 bases). The germline gives CDR1 DFQATT, CDR2 SNEGSKA (reference sequence). The CDR3 consists of 16 residues. V was shortened by 0 bases and J by 1 base, with 13 bases between the two germline ends. The CDR3 sequence: CSARDLRGGSNQPQHF. The CDR3, as DNA: TGCAGTGCTAGAGATCTTCGGGGGGGGAGCAATCAGCCCCAGCATTTT.

The V and J genes are TRBV12-3 or TRBV12-4 and TRBJ1-5; TRBD1 matches 9 bases. Trimming at V came to 0 bases and at J to 2 bases, leaving 2 bases not matched to a gene. The CDR3 runs to 16 residues. The CDR3 sequence is CASSLARDRGNQPQHF. In nucleotides, the CDR3 is TGTGCCAGCAGTTTAGCGCGGGACAGGGGCAATCAGCCCCAGCATTTT.

As DNA, the CDR3 is TGTGCCACGATGGACAGGGGAAATTCACCCCTCCACTTT. Residues: CATMDRGNSPLHF. The chain is built from TRBV6-1 and TRBJ1-6; TRBD1 aligns across 9 bases. Per the germline V gene, CDR1 is MNHNS and CDR2 is SASEGT. The CDR3 is made up of 13 amino acids. J gave up 7 bases and V 10 bases, and 5 bases lay outside the gene matches.

The chain carries TRBV19 and TRBJ2-3; 14 bases line up with TRBD2. This CDR3 is 15 amino acids long. The germline CDR1 and CDR2 sequences are LNHDA and SQIVND (reference sequence). With 7 bases clipped from V and 4 bases from J, the junction kept 4 bases outside the gene matches. The CDR3 loop is CASNVGLAGADTQYF. The CDR3 nucleotides read TGTGCCAGTAATGTGGGACTAGCGGGAGCAGATACGCAGTATTTT.

The chain is built from TRBV6-5 and TRBJ1-6; unclear D gene. Trimming cost V 2 bases and J 9 bases, with 2 bases left between them. The CDR3 has 11 amino acids. Germline lookup yields CDR1 MNHEY and CDR2 SVGAGI. CDR3 sequence (DNA): TGTGCCAGCAGTTACGGTTCACCCCTCCACTTT. It translates to CASSYGSPLHF.

This clonotype was observed a handful of times. This rearrangement joins TRBV20-1 to TRBJ2-1; 10 nucleotides match TRBD2. The CDR3 has 15 amino acids. CDR1 DFQATT and CDR2 SNEGSKA come from the germline V gene (reference sequence). V was pared by 6 bases and J by 2 bases, with 7 bases of the junction left unmatched. CDR3 nucleotides: TGCAGTGCCACAGAAGCGGGGGGGCCCTACAATGAGCAGTTCTTC. Protein product: CSATEAGGPYNEQFF.

J is TRBJ1-6 and V is TRBV11-2; D call uncertain. V dropped 3 bases and J dropped 7 bases, with 7 bases sitting between them. This CDR3 has 13 amino acids. Per the germline V gene, CDR1 is SGHAT and CDR2 is FQNNGV. CDR3 residues: CASSFGRNSPLHF. CDR3 nucleotide sequence: TGTGCCAGCAGCTTTGGTCGGAATTCACCCCTCCACTTT. Full variable domain (missing parts from reference TRBV11-2 and TRBJ1-6): EAGVAQSPRYKIIEKRQSVAFWCNPISGHATLYWYQQILGQGPKLLIQFQNNGVVDDSQLPKDRFSAERLKGVDSTLKIQPAKLEDSAVYLCASSFGRNSPLHFGNGTRLTVT.

The genes are TRBV20-1 and TRBJ2-3, with 8 bases lining up with TRBD2. Looked up from germline, CDR1 is DFQATT and CDR2 is SNEGSKA (reference sequence). The V gene end was trimmed by 5 bases and the J gene end by 2 bases; junction bases not matched to a gene: 9. The CDR3 has 15 residues. CDR3 in amino acids: CSAEPGTRNTDTQYF. DNA of the CDR3: TGCAGTGCTGAGCCCGGGACTAGAAACACAGATACGCAGTATTTT.

The chain uses TRBV7-2 and TRBJ1-1, with D tentatively TRBD1 (6 bases). Germline assignment: CDR1 SGHTA and CDR2 FQGNSA. The CDR3 sequence is 13 residues long. Trimming left V 6 bases short and J 1 base short, with 9 bases between. DNA of the CDR3: TGTGCCAGCAGATACAGGGAGAACACTGAAGCTTTCTTT. Translated: CASRYRENTEAFF.

This sequence joins TRBV7-8 and TRBJ2-1; 9 nucleotides line up with TRBD1. Germline CDR1 is SGHVS and CDR2 is FQNEAQ. The junction had 2 bases not matched to a gene; V was cut back by 1 base and J by 4 bases. The CDR3 covers 15 residues. For the CDR3, the DNA is TGTGCCAGCAGCTTAGAGACAGGGGGGTACAATGAGCAGTTCTTC. Amino acids: CASSLETGGYNEQFF. Supplemented by reference TRBV7-8 and TRBJ2-1, the full variable domain reads GAGVSQSPRYKVAKRGQDVALRCDPISGHVSLFWYQQALGQGPEFLTYFQNEAQLDKSGLPSDRFFAERPEGSVSTLKIQRTQQEDSAVYLCASSLETGGYNEQFFGPGTRLTVL.

The V gene is TRBV11-2, the J gene TRBJ1-6; D ambiguous. The CDR3 is made up of 14 amino acids. Germline CDR1 reads SGHAT; CDR2 reads FQNNGV. V was clipped by 3 bases and J by 10 bases, with 13 bases between them. In DNA, the CDR3 is TGTGCCAGCAGCTTCAACAAGGACGGGTCACCCCTCCACTTT. This gives the protein CASSFNKDGSPLHF.

This clonotype came up a few times. This chain links TRBV2 with TRBJ1-6; D is undetermined. Germline V gene lookup returns CDR1 SNHLY and CDR2 FYNNEI. V was clipped by 3 bases and J by 10 bases, with 10 bases between them. This CDR3 comprises 13 residues. The CDR3 DNA reads TGTGCCAGCAGTGATACCGGGCCCTCACCCCTCCACTTT. Amino acids: CASSDTGPSPLHF. The whole variable domain, remainder taken from reference TRBV2 and TRBJ1-6, is EPEVTQTPSHQVTQMGQEVILRCVPISNHLYFYWYRQILGQKVEFLVSFYNNEISEKSEIFDDQFSVERPDGSNFTLKIRSTKLEDSAMYFCASSDTGPSPLHFGNGTRLTVT.

This clonotype was found a few times. The chain is built from TRBV6-1 and TRBJ1-1; TRBD1 matches 10 bases. With 10 bases clipped from V and 4 bases from J, the junction kept 3 bases outside the gene matches. The CDR3 length is 12 residues. The germline gives CDR1 MNHNS, CDR2 SASEGT. CDR3 in amino acids: CAMGQGFTEAFF. The DNA of the CDR3 is TGTGCCATGGGACAGGGGTTCACTGAAGCTTTCTTT.

Written as DNA, the CDR3 is TGTGCCATCAGGGGGACAGGGGGAGACGAGCAGTACTTC. It yields the protein CAIRGTGGDEQYF. The genes are TRBV10-3 and TRBJ2-7, with 11 bases lining up with TRBD1. Germline CDR1 ENHRY, CDR2 SYGVKD. This CDR3 contains 13 residues. With V trimmed by 6 bases and J by 5 bases, 3 bases remained unmatched.

The chain carries TRBV6-2 or TRBV6-3 and TRBJ1-2; TRBD1 might be the D (6 bases). Germline V gene lookup returns CDR1 MNHEY and CDR2 SVGEGT. Trimming took off 4 bases at V and 5 bases at J, with 17 bases between the two ends. This CDR3 is 15 amino acids long. As DNA, the CDR3 is TGTGCCAGCAGTTCGACCTCCGGGACACTGTATGGCTACACCTTC. Protein: CASSSTSGTLYGYTF.

The V and J genes are TRBV20-1 and TRBJ1-2; D remains unclear. The germline V gene encodes CDR1 DFQATT and CDR2 SNEGSKA (reference sequence). The CDR3 runs 11 residues. V lost 3 bases and J lost 6, with 8 bases in between. The CDR3 DNA sequence: TGCAGTGCTAGTGGGAAGGATGGCTACACCTTC. Translated, it gives CSASGKDGYTF.

CDR3 loop: CASSLRTRIYEQYF. The DNA for the CDR3 is TGTGCCAGCAGCTTAAGGACTAGAATCTACGAGCAGTACTTC. This chain uses TRBV7-3 with TRBJ2-7, with TRBD2 matching 7 bases. CDR3 size: 14 residues. V dropped 1 base and J dropped 3; count of bases not matched to a gene: 3. The germline V gene has CDR1 SGHTA and CDR2 FQGTGA.

The rearrangement uses TRBV12-3 or TRBV12-4 and TRBJ2-2; D tentatively fits TRBD1 or TRBD2 (6 bases each). The CDR3 is made up of 14 amino acids. Between the trimmed V and J ends, which lost 6 bases and 6 bases, there was a span of 14 bases. Written as DNA, the CDR3 is TGTGCCAGCAGCCTGTCGGGGGCGCCCGGGGAGCTGTTTTTT. Encoded protein: CASSLSGAPGELFF.

This clonotype was seen only once. The chain links TRBV6-5 to TRBJ2-2; the D is unclear. Looked up from germline, CDR1 is MNHEY and CDR2 is SVGAGI. V lost 4 bases to trimming and J lost 3 bases, with 12 bases between them. The CDR3 contains 15 residues. The chain's CDR3 is CASSSINDDTGELFF. CDR3 nucleotides: TGTGCCAGCAGTTCCATAAACGACGACACCGGGGAGCTGTTTTTT.